Listed here is a single TCR beta chain. The assay was immunoSEQ multiplex PCR, and TCRdb's table has in-frame clones only and misses some. Among about 48,000 clones listed, roughly 87% were seen once. This sample stems from a study of siplizumab effects on memory and regulatory T cells. In germline, CDR1 is SGHRS, CDR2 YFSETQ. Trimming removed 0 bases from V and 5 bases from J, with 14 bases in between. This CDR3 has 15 residues. V gene TRBV5-1 combines with J gene TRBJ1-1, with D unclear. The clonotype comes from a human donor in good health. Material for sequencing was naive CD8+ T cells sorted from blood. The CDR3 sequence is CASSLAGFGGTEAFF. In nucleotides, the CDR3 is TGCGCCAGCAGCTTGGCCGGATTTGGAGGTACTGAAGCTTTCTTT.